This T cell receptor beta chain is from a study of T cell repertoires in cytomegalovirus infection. Study-wide context: Carrying CMV and the relevant HLA type showed in public TCR beta signatures. Study results and limitations: In two of eight donors, the top clonotype was HLA-C-restricted CMV-specific. Cumulative public TCR beta family frequency identified carriers of CMV plus the relevant HLA.

TCRdb re-called the reads with MiXCR, one entry per CDR3 protein. The data show about 180,000 distinct CDR3 sequences, with around 14% seen just once and roughly a quarter held by the top ten. The CDR3 consists of 17 residues. Germline V lookup: CDR1 MNHEY, CDR2 SMNVEV (reference sequence). V lost 2 bases and J lost 1; bases outside the gene matches: 8. This clonotype was seen a few times. What it binds is not known. J is TRBJ1-1 and V is TRBV27; 9 bases match TRBD1. Specimen: PBMCs. This receptor was identified in a human donor in good health (CMV status not recorded). Some clones in this sample may be carry-over from other donors' samples. The CDR3 protein is CASSLRATQGANTEAFF. The CDR3 nucleotides are TGTGCCAGCAGTTTAAGGGCCACACAGGGGGCGAACACTGAAGCTTTCTTT.